Each of the 19 T cell receptor beta chains below was sequenced from the same sample in a study of T cell repertoires in cytomegalovirus infection. Each CDR3 protein is one row after TCRdb ran MiXCR on the reads. The sample shows more than 150,000 distinct CDR3 sequences, 28% of them seen only once. Sequencing was carried out using PBMCs. The receptors derive from a human donor in good health (CMV status not recorded). Some clones in this sample may be carry-over from other donors' samples.

This clonotype was counted at least ten times. The chain has TRBV7-2 and TRBJ1-4, with D maybe TRBD1 (6 bases). This CDR3 has 16 residues. V lost 3 bases, J lost 7 bases, and 18 bases lay in between. CDR1 SGHTA and CDR2 FQGNSA come from the germline V gene. The CDR3: CASSLGPEGHREKLFF. The DNA for the CDR3 is TGTGCCAGCAGCTTGGGGCCTGAGGGACATCGTGAAAAACTGTTTTTT.

In its sample, this clonotype was seen a few times. This sequence joins TRBV2 and TRBJ1-2, with a possible D match to TRBD1 (6 bases). Deletions cut 11 bases from V and 2 bases from J, with 18 bases between. This CDR3 region has 14 residues. CDR1 and CDR2 (germline): SNHLY, FYNNEI. The DNA for the CDR3 is TGTGCCGGCGAGGGACAAACTCGGAACTATGGCTACACCTTC. Protein product: CAGEGQTRNYGYTF.

The V call is TRBV5-4, the J call TRBJ2-3; 8 bases match TRBD2. V gave up 0 bases and J gave up 2 bases; unmatched junction bases: 5. CDR1 SGHNT and CDR2 YYREEE come from the germline V gene (reference sequence). This CDR3 is built from 16 residues. CDR3 nucleotide sequence: TGTGCCAGCAGCTTGGGGGGCGGGGGGCCCACAGATACGCAGTATTTT. Translation gives CASSLGGGGPTDTQYF.

This clonotype appeared many times. The chain carries TRBV7-2 and TRBJ2-1; no clear D. The CDR3 spans 13 residues. V shed 1 base and J shed 5 bases, with 6 bases lying between them. Germline CDR1 is SGHTA and CDR2 is FQGNSA. The CDR3 DNA reads TGTGCCAGCAGCTTAGAGGTGGACAATGAGCAGTTCTTC. Translated: CASSLEVDNEQFF.

The chain carries TRBV2 and TRBJ2-7, with D perhaps matching TRBD2 (5 bases). Germline assignment: CDR1 SNHLY and CDR2 FYNNEI. The CDR3 length is 15 residues. V lost 0 bases to trimming and J lost 6 bases, with 15 bases between them. Here the CDR3 DNA reads TGTGCCAGCAGTGAAGCGCCAAGGGAGACGCGCGAGCAGTACTTC. This encodes CASSEAPRETREQYF.

There are many counts of this clonotype. In DNA form, the CDR3 reads TGTGCCAGCAGCCCCCGGGACAGAAATCAGCCCCAGCATTTT. Protein sequence: CASSPRDRNQPQHF. The chain uses TRBV12-3 or TRBV12-4 and TRBJ1-5, with 7 bases aligning to TRBD1. The CDR3 length is 14 residues. The J segment lost 4 bases and the V segment lost 6 bases, leaving 6 bases of the junction unmatched.

This clonotype was recorded many times. CDR3 region: CASSLTGGQGDEQFF. CDR3 in DNA: TGTGCCAGCAGCTTAACGGGGGGACAGGGCGATGAGCAGTTCTTC. The rearrangement uses TRBV7-3 and TRBJ2-1; TRBD1 aligns across 9 bases. CDR1 SGHTA and CDR2 FQGTGA come from the germline V gene. This CDR3 comprises 15 residues. After removal of 0 bases from V and 8 bases from J, the junction contained 5 bases not matched to a gene. Full variable domain (rest looked up from reference TRBV7-3 and TRBJ2-1): GAGVSQTPSNKVTEKGKYVELRCDPISGHTALYWYRQSLGQGPEFLIYFQGTGAADDSGLPNDRFFAVRPEGSVSTLKIQRTERGDSAVYLCASSLTGGQGDEQFFGPGTRLTVL.

This clonotype has more than one count but fewer than ten. This chain connects TRBV30 to TRBJ1-1, with 7 bases aligning to TRBD1. Trimming took 7 bases from V and 1 from J; bases not matched to a gene: 3. The length of the CDR3 is 12 residues. Germline V gene data show CDR1 as GTSNPN and CDR2 as SVGIG (reference sequence). The CDR3 region is CASDRENTEAFF. The CDR3 bases are TGTGCCTCTGACAGGGAGAACACTGAAGCTTTCTTT. Filled out from reference TRBV30 and TRBJ1-1, the complete variable domain reads SQTIHQWPATLVQPVGSPLSLECTVEGTSNPNLYWYRQAAGRGLQLLFYSVGIGQISSEVPQNLSASRPQDRQFILSSKKLLLSDSGFYLCASDRENTEAFFGQGTRLTVV.

This sequence joins TRBV2 and TRBJ2-1; no clear D. The CDR3 is 11 residues long. The germline V gene encodes CDR1 SNHLY and CDR2 FYNNEI. V lost 1 base and J lost 13, with 8 bases in between. The CDR3 is CASSEGLIQFF. CDR3 bases: TGTGCCAGCAGTGAAGGACTTATCCAGTTCTTC. Complete variable domain (other parts from reference TRBV2 and TRBJ2-1): EPEVTQTPSHQVTQMGQEVILRCVPISNHLYFYWYRQILGQKVEFLVSFYNNEISEKSEIFDDQFSVERPDGSNFTLKIRSTKLEDSAMYFCASSEGLIQFFGPGTRLTVL.

This chain uses TRBV5-5 with TRBJ1-5; 11 bases are a match to TRBD1. Per the germline V gene, CDR1 is SGHKS and CDR2 is YYEKEE (reference sequence). The CDR3 extends over 14 amino acids. V was clipped by 5 bases and J by 7 bases; unmatched bases: 5. CDR3 protein: CASSSGTGGQPQHF. CDR3 sequence (DNA): TGTGCCAGCAGTTCCGGGACAGGGGGGCAGCCCCAGCATTTT.

The chain joins TRBV20-1 to TRBJ2-1; D is ambiguous. The CDR3 is 16 amino acids. V was trimmed by 1 base and J by 0 bases, leaving 13 bases between them. Germline V gene lookup returns CDR1 DFQATT and CDR2 SNEGSKA (reference sequence). CDR3 protein: CSARGTMPRSYNEQFF. The DNA of the CDR3 is TGCAGTGCTAGAGGTACAATGCCCCGCTCCTACAATGAGCAGTTCTTC.

The V and J genes are TRBV6-6 and TRBJ1-5; TRBD1 matches 9 bases. The germline gives CDR1 MNHNY, CDR2 SVGAGI (reference sequence). The junction had 9 bases not matched to a gene; V was cut back by 6 bases and J by 9 bases. The CDR3 loop spans 14 amino acids. The CDR3 DNA reads TGTGCCAGCAGCCGAGACAGGGGGGTCGCGCCCCAGCATTTT. This translates into CASSRDRGVAPQHF.

This clonotype has only a few counts. The chain employs TRBV7-4 and TRBJ2-1; TRBD2 aligns across 11 bases. V lost 5 bases, J lost 10 bases, and 10 bases stayed unmatched. This CDR3 contains 15 residues. Looked up from germline, CDR1 is SGHVT and CDR2 is SQSDAQ. DNA of the CDR3: TGTGCCAGCAGCCCGACTAGCGGGGATGTACCCGAGCAGTTCTTC. Translating gives CASSPTSGDVPEQFF.

This chain uses TRBV5-4 with TRBJ2-5; D unresolved. V lost 5 bases to trimming and J lost 5 bases, with 16 bases between them. Germline CDR1 SGHNT, CDR2 YYREEE (reference sequence). CDR3 size: 14 residues. CDR3 nucleotides: TGTGCCAGCAGGTCGGACCTTACTACGGAGACCCAGTACTTC. Translating gives CASRSDLTTETQYF.

This clonotype occurred a few times. The genes are TRBV20-1 and TRBJ2-7; 9 bases map to TRBD2. With 1 base clipped from V and 2 bases from J, the junction kept 3 bases outside the gene matches. Germline V gene lookup returns CDR1 DFQATT and CDR2 SNEGSKA (reference sequence). This CDR3 is 14 amino acids long. CDR3 nucleotides: TGCAGTGCTAGAGCTAGCGGGGAAACCTACGAGCAGTACTTC. This codes for CSARASGETYEQYF.

This clonotype was observed at least ten times. This sequence joins TRBV7-2 and TRBJ2-5; D ambiguous. The germline CDR1 and CDR2 sequences are SGHTA and FQGNSA. Trimming took off 0 bases at V and 2 bases at J, with 13 bases between the two ends. The CDR3 runs to 16 residues. The CDR3 nucleotides are TGTGCCAGCAGCTTAGCCGCCTGGGCTTTACAAGAGACCCAGTACTTC. The encoded protein is CASSLAAWALQETQYF.

V and J are TRBV19 and TRBJ1-4, with 12 bases that match TRBD1. Trimming at V came to 10 bases and at J to 8 bases, leaving 14 bases not matched to a gene. The CDR3 consists of 16 residues. CDR1 and CDR2 (germline): LNHDA, SQIVND (reference sequence). The DNA for the CDR3 is TGTGCCACCTCCGGGACAGGGGGCGGATTGCCAGAAAAACTGTTTTTT. Translating gives CATSGTGGGLPEKLFF.

This clonotype was found a few times. This rearrangement joins TRBV6-1 to TRBJ2-2, with 7 positions matching TRBD1. V gave up 10 bases and J gave up 4 bases; unmatched junction bases: 9. Germline CDR1 is MNHNS and CDR2 is SASEGT. This CDR3 is built from 14 residues. This chain's CDR3 is CATSGAGGTGELFF. In DNA form, the CDR3 reads TGTGCCACCTCTGGGGCAGGGGGCACCGGGGAGCTGTTTTTT.

The rearrangement uses TRBV6-5 and TRBJ1-2, with TRBD1 as a possible D gene (6 bases). This CDR3 has 14 residues. V dropped 7 bases and J dropped 9 bases, with 21 bases sitting between them. Germline loops: CDR1 MNHEY, CDR2 SVGAGI. As DNA, the CDR3 is TGTGCCAGCAAAAGCCCCTCGGGGGCTGAAAGCTACACCTTC. Translated, it gives CASKSPSGAESYTF.